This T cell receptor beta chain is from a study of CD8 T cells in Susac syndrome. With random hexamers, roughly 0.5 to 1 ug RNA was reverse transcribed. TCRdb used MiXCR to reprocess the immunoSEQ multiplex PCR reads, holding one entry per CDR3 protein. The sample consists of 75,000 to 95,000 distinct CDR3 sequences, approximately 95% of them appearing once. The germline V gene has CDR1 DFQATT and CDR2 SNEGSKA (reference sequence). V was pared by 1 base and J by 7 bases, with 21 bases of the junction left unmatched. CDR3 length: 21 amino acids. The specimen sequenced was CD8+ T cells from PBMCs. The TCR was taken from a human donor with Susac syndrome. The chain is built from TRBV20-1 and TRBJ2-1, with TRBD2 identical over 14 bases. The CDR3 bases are TGCAGTGCTAGAGTATCGGGGCTGACTAGCGGGAGGGCCCTAGCGGTAAATGAGCAGTTCTTC. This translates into CSARVSGLTSGRALAVNEQFF.